The present T cell receptor (beta chain) was sequenced within a study of blood T cells in healthy people across ages. Overall study findings and caveats: Relative to aged donors, long-lived donors carried more naive CD4+ cells and displayed higher diversity. Among T cells, TCR beta diversity per million cells dropped roughly linearly as age rose.

This CDR3 comprises 13 residues. Germline assignment: CDR1 SQVTM and CDR2 ANQGSEA. Trimming pared 1 base from V and 7 bases from J, leaving 11 bases between. A second PCR of roughly 7 to 11 cycles used a sample-barcoded 5' primer and a J-beta primer mix. Through a template-switch adaptor with 12 random nucleotides, each cDNA molecule received a tag. TCRdb reanalysed the 5' RACE reads using MiXCR and keeps one entry per CDR3 protein. The sample consists of about 1.8 million distinct CDR3 sequences, about 50% of them appearing once. This clonotype was seen more than once but under ten times. Antigen: not known.

Sequenced sample: blood. The TCR comes from a woman in her forties in good health. This chain links TRBV29-1 with TRBJ2-1, with D unresolved. The CDR3 sequence: CSVEGGRVNEQFF. Here the CDR3 DNA reads TGCAGCGTTGAAGGTGGCCGAGTGAATGAGCAGTTCTTC.